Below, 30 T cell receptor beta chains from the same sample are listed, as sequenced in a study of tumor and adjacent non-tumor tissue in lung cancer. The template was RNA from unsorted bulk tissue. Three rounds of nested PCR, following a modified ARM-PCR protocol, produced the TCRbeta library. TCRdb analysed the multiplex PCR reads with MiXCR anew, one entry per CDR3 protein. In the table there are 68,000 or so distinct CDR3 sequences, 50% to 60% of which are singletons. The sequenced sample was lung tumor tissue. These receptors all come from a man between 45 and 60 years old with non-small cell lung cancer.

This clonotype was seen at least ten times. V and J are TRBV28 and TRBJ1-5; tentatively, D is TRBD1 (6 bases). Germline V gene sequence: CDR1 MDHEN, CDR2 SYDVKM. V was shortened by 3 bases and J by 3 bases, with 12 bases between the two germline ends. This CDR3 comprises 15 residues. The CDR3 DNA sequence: TGTGCCAGCAGTTTTAGGGGGGCTAACAATCAGCCCCAGCATTTT. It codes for CASSFRGANNQPQHF.

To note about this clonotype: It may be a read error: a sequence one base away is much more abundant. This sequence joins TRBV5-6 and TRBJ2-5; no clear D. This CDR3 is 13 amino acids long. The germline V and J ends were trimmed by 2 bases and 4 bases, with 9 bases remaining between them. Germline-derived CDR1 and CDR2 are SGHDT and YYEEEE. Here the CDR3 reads CASSFDVRETQYF. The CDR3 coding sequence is TGTGCCAGCAGCTTCGACGTCCGAGAGACCCAGTACTTC. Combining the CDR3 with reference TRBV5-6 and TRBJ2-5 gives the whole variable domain DAGVTQSPTHLIKTRGQQVTLRCSPKSGHDTVSWYQQALGQGPQFIFQYYEEEERQRGNFPDRFSGHQFPNYSSELNVNALLLGDSALYLCASSFDVRETQYFGPGTRLLVL.

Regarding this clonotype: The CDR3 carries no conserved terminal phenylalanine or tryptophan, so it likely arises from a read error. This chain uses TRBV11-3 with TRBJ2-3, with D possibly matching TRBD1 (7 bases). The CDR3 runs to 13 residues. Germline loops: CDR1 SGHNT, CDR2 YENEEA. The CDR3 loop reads CARSVQGGDTQYL. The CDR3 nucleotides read TGTGCCCGCAGCGTCCAGGGGGGAGATACGCAGTATCTT.

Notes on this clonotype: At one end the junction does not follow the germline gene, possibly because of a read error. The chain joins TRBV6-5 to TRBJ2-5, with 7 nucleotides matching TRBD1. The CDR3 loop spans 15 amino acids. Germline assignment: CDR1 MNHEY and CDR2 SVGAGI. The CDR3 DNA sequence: TGTGCCAGCAGTTCCCAGGGGGTGGAAGGAGAGGCCCAGTACTTC. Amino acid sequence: CASSSQGVEGEAQYF.

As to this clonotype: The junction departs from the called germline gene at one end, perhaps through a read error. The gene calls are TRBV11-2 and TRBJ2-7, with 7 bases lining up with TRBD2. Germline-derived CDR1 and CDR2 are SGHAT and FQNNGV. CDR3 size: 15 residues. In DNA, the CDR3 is TGTGCCAGCTGCTTAGAGCGGGGAGGGGCCTACGAGCAGTACTTC. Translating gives CASCLERGGAYEQYF. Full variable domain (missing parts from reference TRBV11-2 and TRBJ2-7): EAGVAQSPRYKIIEKRQSVAFWCNPISGHATLYWYQQILGQGPKLLIQFQNNGVVDDSQLPKDRFSAERLKGVDSTLKIQPAKLEDSAVYLCASCLERGGAYEQYFGPGTRLTVT.

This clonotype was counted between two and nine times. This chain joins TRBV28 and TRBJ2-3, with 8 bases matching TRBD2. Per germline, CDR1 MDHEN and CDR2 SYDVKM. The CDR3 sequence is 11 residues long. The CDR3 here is CVAGNTDTQYF. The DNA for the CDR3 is TGTGTAGCGGGGAACACAGATACGCAGTATTTT.

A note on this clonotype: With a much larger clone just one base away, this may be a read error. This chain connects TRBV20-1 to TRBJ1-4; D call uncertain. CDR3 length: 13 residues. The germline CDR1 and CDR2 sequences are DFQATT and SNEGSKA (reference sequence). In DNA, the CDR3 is TGCAGTGCTAGTAAGACAACGAATGAAAAACTGTTTTTT. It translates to CSASKTTNEKLFF.

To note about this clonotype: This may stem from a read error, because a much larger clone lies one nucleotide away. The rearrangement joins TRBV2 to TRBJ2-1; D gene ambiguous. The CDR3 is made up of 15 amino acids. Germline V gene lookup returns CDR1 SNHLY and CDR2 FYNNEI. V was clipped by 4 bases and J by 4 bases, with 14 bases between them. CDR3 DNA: TGTGCCAGCAGTGGTGAAGGAAACATTTACAATGAGCAGTTCTTC. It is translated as CASSGEGNIYNEQFF.

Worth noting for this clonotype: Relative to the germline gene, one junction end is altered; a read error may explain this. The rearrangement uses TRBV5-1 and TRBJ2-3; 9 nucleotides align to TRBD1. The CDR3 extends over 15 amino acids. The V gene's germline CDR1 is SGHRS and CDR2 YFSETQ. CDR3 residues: CASSLVGQGTDAQYF. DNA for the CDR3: TGCGCCAGCAGCTTGGTTGGACAGGGGACAGATGCGCAGTATTTT.

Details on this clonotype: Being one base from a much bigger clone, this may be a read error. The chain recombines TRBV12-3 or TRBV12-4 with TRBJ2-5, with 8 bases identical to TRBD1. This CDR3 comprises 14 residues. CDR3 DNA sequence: TGTGCCAGCAGCCGGACAGGGCGACAAGAGATCCAGTACTTC. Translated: CASSRTGRQEIQYF.

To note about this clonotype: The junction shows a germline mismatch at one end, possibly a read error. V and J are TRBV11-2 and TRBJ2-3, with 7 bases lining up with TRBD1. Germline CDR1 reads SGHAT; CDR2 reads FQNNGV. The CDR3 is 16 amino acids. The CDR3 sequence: CASSLLTGSGTDMQYF. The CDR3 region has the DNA TGTGCTAGCAGCCTCTTGACAGGGAGTGGAACAGATATGCAGTATTTT.

Here the CDR3 DNA reads TGTGCCAGCAGCCCACTGGGACAGCGAGGGACCCAGTACTTC. Protein: CASSPLGQRGTQYF. This sequence joins TRBV7-9 and TRBJ2-5, with TRBD1 matching 7 bases. The germline V gene encodes CDR1 SEHNR and CDR2 FQNEAQ (reference sequence). Unmatched junction bases numbered 10, after V lost 5 bases and J lost 7 bases. The CDR3 covers 14 residues.

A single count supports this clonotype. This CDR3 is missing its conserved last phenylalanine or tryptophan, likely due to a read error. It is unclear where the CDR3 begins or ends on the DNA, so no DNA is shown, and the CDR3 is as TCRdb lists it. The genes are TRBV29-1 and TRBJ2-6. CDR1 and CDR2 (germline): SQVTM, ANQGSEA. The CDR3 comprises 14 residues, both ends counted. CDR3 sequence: CSVGELGGPNVLSL.

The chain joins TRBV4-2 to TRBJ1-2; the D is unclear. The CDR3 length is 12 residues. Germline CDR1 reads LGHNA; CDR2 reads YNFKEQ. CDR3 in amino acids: CTSSQDSYGYTF. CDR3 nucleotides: TGTACAAGCAGCCAAGATAGCTATGGCTACACCTTC.

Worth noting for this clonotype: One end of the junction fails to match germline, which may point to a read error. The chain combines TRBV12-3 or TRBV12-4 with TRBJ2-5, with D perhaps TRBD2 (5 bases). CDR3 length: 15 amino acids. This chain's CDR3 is CASSFMPPPGETQYF. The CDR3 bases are TGTGCCAGCAGTTTTATGCCCCCCCCCGGGGAGACACAGTACTTC.

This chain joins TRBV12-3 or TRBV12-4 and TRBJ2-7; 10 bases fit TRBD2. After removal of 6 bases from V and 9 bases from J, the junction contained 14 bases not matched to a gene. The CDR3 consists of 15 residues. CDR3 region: CASRSSGRAVDGQYF. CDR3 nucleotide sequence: TGTGCCAGCAGATCGAGCGGGAGGGCCGTTGATGGGCAGTACTTC.

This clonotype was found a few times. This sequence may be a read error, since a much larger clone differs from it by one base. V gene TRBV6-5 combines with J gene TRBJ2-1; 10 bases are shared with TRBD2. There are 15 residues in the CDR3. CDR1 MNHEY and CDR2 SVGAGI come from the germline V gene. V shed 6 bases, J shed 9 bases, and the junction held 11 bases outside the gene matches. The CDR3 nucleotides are TGTGCCAGCAGAGCTAGCGGGAGCGATTGGAGTGAGCAGTTCTTC. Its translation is CASRASGSDWSEQFF.

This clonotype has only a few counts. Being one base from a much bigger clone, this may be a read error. The CDR3 DNA reads as TGTGCCAGCAGCTTGGCAGGCAATCAGCCCCAGTATTTT. Translating gives CASSLAGNQPQYF. The J gene is TRBJ1-5, the V gene TRBV5-5; no firm D call. Matching the DNA end better, TRBJ2-3 makes the J call doubtful. From germline, CDR1 is SGHKS and CDR2 YYEKEE (reference sequence). This CDR3 has 13 amino acids.

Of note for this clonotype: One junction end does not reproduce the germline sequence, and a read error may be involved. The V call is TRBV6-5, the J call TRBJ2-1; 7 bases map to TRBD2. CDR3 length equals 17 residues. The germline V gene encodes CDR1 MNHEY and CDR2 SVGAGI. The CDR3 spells CASSFTNPNGGYNEQFF. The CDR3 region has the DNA TGTGCCAGCAGTTTCACCAACCCTAACGGGGGGTACAATGAACAGTTCTTC.

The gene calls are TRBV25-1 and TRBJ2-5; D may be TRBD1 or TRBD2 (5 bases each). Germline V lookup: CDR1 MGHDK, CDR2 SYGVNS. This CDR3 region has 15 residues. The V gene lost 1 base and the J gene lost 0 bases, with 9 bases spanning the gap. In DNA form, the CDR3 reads TGTGCCAGCAGTGAATTTGAGGGGCACCAAGAGACCCAGTACTTC. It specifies CASSEFEGHQETQYF. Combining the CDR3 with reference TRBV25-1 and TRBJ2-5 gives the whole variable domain EADIYQTPRYLVIGTGKKITLECSQTMGHDKMYWYQQDPGMELHLIHYSYGVNSTEKGDLSSESTVSRIRTEHFPLTLESARPSHTSQYLCASSEFEGHQETQYFGPGTRLLVL.

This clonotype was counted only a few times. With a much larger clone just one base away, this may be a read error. In nucleotides, the CDR3 is TGCAGCGTGTTAGCGGGAGCTCTAAGTGAGCAGTTCTTC. This gives the protein CSVLAGALSEQFF. The chain carries TRBV29-1 and TRBJ2-1, with 9 bases lining up with TRBD2. The CDR3 covers 13 residues. CDR1 is SQVTM, CDR2 ANQGSEA, per germline. Germline trimming cut 6 bases from V and 9 bases from J; bases unmatched to any gene: 9.

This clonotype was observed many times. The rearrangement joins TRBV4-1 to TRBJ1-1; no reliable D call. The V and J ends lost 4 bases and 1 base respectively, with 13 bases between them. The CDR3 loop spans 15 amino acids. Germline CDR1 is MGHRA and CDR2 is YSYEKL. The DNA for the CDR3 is TGCGCCAGCAGCCCCCCAAGGAGTGGGAACACTGAAGCTTTCTTT. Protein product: CASSPPRSGNTEAFF.

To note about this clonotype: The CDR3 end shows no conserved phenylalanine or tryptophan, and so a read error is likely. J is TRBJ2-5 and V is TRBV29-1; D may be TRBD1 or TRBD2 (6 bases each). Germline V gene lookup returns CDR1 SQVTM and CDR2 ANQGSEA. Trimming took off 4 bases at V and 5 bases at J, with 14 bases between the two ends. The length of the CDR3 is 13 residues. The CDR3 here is CSVGRGGGETQYI. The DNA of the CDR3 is TGCAGCGTTGGGAGGGGTGGGGGCGAGACCCAGTACATC.

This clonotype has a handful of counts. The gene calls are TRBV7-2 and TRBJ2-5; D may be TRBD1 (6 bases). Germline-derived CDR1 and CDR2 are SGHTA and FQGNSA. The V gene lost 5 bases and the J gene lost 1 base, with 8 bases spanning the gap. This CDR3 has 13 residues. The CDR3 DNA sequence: TGTGCCAGCAGCAGGGGGTTCCAAGAGACCCAGTACTTC. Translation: CASSRGFQETQYF.

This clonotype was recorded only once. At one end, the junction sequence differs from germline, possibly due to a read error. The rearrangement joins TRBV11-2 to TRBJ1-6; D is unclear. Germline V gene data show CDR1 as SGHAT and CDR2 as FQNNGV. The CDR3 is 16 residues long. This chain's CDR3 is CAGSFSVHYYNSPLHF. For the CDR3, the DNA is TGTGCCGGCAGCTTCTCGGTACACTACTATAATTCACCCCTCCACTTT.

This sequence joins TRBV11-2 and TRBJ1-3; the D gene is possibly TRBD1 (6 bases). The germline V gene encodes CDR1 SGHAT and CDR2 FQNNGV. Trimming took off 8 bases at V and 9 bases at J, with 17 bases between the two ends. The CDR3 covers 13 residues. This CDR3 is CASGTSLVSTIYF. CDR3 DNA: TGTGCCAGCGGGACAAGTTTGGTAAGCACCATATATTTT.

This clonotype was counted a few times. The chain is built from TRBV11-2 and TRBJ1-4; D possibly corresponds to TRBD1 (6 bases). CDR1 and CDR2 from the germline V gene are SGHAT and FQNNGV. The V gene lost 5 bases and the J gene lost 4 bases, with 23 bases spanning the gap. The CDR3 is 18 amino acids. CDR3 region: CASSQPAWKQGLNEKLFF. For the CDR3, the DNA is TGTGCCAGCAGCCAACCTGCTTGGAAACAGGGACTTAATGAAAAACTGTTTTTT. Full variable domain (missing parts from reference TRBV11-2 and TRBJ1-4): EAGVAQSPRYKIIEKRQSVAFWCNPISGHATLYWYQQILGQGPKLLIQFQNNGVVDDSQLPKDRFSAERLKGVDSTLKIQPAKLEDSAVYLCASSQPAWKQGLNEKLFFGSGTQLSVL.

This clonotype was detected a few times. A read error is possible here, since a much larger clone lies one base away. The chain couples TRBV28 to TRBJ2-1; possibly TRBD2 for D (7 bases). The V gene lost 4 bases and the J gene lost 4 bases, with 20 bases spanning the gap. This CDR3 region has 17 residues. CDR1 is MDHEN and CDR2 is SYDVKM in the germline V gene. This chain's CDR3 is CASSSELTGGRYNEQFF. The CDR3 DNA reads TGTGCCAGCAGTTCAGAACTAACGGGGGGCAGGTACAATGAGCAGTTCTTC.

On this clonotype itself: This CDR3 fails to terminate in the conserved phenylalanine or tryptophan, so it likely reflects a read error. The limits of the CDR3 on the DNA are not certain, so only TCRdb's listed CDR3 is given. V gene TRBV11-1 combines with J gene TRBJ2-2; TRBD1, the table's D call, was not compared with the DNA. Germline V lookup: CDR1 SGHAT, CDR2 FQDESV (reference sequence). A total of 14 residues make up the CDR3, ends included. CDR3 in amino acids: CANSFQGRPGELVL.

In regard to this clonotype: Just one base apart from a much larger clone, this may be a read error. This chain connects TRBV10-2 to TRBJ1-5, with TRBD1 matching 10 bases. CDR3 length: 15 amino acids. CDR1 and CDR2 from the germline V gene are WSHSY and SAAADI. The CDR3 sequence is CVSSDRGRGNQPQHF. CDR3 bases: TGCGTCAGCAGTGACAGGGGGCGAGGGAATCAGCCCCAGCATTTT.